The rows below give T cell receptor beta chains drawn from one sample of a study of cytomegalovirus exposure and HLA in healthy donors. Sequenced by immunoSEQ multiplex PCR; TCRdb stores in-frame clones only, minus some. This sample's clone table lists 150,000 to 200,000 clones. Input material: PBMCs. These receptors all stem from a man aged 30-40 years in good health and CMV-seronegative. CDR3s include the opening cysteine and the closing phenylalanine or tryptophan. The D gene is left open where the match is weak. Clone size is stated in some rows and not others, as once, few, many or a class when expanded.

CDR3aa: CASSPRWTESSYEQYF
CDR3nt: TGTGCCAGCAGCCCCCGGTGGACAGAGAGCTCCTACGAGCAGTACTTC
d_gene: -
abundance: -
v_gene: TRBV5-5
j_gene: TRBJ2-7

CDR3aa: CAMGDRDYGYTF
CDR3nt: TGTGCCATGGGGGACAGGGACTATGGCTACACCTTC
d_gene: TRBD1
abundance: -
v_gene: TRBV28
j_gene: TRBJ1-2

CDR3aa: CASSEWQGADTQYF
CDR3nt: TGTGCCAGCAGTGAATGGCAGGGGGCAGATACGCAGTATTTT
d_gene: TRBD1
abundance: -
v_gene: TRBV25-1
j_gene: TRBJ2-3

CDR3aa: CASSGQGKNEQYF
CDR3nt: TGTGCCAGCAGTGGACAGGGGAAAAACGAGCAGTACTTC
d_gene: TRBD1
abundance: -
v_gene: TRBV27
j_gene: TRBJ2-7

CDR3aa: CASSEQGQGSEQYF
CDR3nt: TGTGCCAGCAGTGAACAGGGACAGGGGTCCGAGCAGTACTTC
d_gene: TRBD1
abundance: -
v_gene: TRBV2
j_gene: TRBJ2-7

CDR3aa: CASSESTVDTKGNTIYF
CDR3nt: TGCGCCAGCAGTGAGTCGACTGTGGACACGAAAGGAAACACCATATATTTT
d_gene: -
abundance: -
v_gene: TRBV10-1
j_gene: TRBJ1-3

CDR3aa: CASSVSPQEPQYF
CDR3nt: TGTGCCAGCAGCGTATCCCCCCAAGAGCCCCAGTACTTC
d_gene: -
abundance: -
v_gene: TRBV9
j_gene: TRBJ2-5

CDR3aa: CASSKRLVWVTDTQYF
CDR3nt: TGTGCCAGCAGCAAGCGACTAGTGTGGGTAACAGATACGCAGTATTTT
d_gene: -
abundance: -
v_gene: TRBV28
j_gene: TRBJ2-3

CDR3aa: CASSASGEVTEAFF
CDR3nt: TGTGCCAGCAGTGCGTCCGGGGAGGTTACTGAAGCTTTCTTT
d_gene: -
abundance: -
v_gene: TRBV25-1
j_gene: TRBJ1-1

CDR3aa: CASSEAEGGEYGYTF
CDR3nt: TGTGCCAGCAGTGAAGCCGAAGGAGGGGAATATGGCTACACCTTC
d_gene: -
abundance: -
v_gene: TRBV6-1
j_gene: TRBJ1-2

CDR3aa: CASSGYRDEQFF
CDR3nt: TGTGCCAGCAGTGGGTACCGGGATGAGCAGTTCTTC
d_gene: -
abundance: -
v_gene: TRBV25-1
j_gene: TRBJ2-1

CDR3aa: CASSLTGTGELFF
CDR3nt: TGTGCCAGCAGCTTGACGGGTACCGGGGAGCTGTTTTTT
d_gene: -
abundance: -
v_gene: TRBV5-6
j_gene: TRBJ2-2

CDR3aa: CASSPPPTGTSGRILYEQYF
CDR3nt: TGTGCCAGCTCACCACCTCCCACGGGGACTAGCGGGAGGATCCTCTACGAGCAGTACTTC
d_gene: TRBD2
abundance: -
v_gene: TRBV18
j_gene: TRBJ2-7

CDR3aa: CASSPTRGNTGELFF
CDR3nt: TGCGCCAGCAGCCCCACCCGGGGTAACACCGGGGAGCTGTTTTTT
d_gene: -
abundance: -
v_gene: TRBV4-1
j_gene: TRBJ2-2

CDR3aa: CASSNSGQGRHGGYTF
CDR3nt: TGTGCCAGTAGTAACAGCGGACAGGGTCGCCATGGGGGCTACACCTTC
d_gene: TRBD1
abundance: -
v_gene: TRBV19
j_gene: TRBJ1-2

CDR3aa: CASSELGGDTEAFF
CDR3nt: TGTGCCAGCAGTGAATTAGGAGGGGACACTGAAGCTTTCTTT
d_gene: -
abundance: -
v_gene: TRBV6-1
j_gene: TRBJ1-1

CDR3aa: CASSPRSGAGGQETQYF
CDR3nt: TGTGCCAGCTCACCACGCTCTGGGGCAGGGGGTCAAGAGACCCAGTACTTC
d_gene: TRBD1
abundance: -
v_gene: TRBV18
j_gene: TRBJ2-5

CDR3aa: CASRTALAKNIQYF
CDR3nt: TGTGCCAGCAGGACAGCGCTAGCCAAAAACATTCAGTACTTC
d_gene: -
abundance: -
v_gene: TRBV6-4
j_gene: TRBJ2-4

CDR3aa: CASSFSQASSYNEQFF
CDR3nt: TGCGCCAGCAGCTTCAGCCAGGCAAGCTCCTACAATGAGCAGTTCTTC
d_gene: -
abundance: -
v_gene: TRBV5-1
j_gene: TRBJ2-1

CDR3aa: CASSSAAGGEVWGYTF
CDR3nt: TGCGCCAGCAGCTCCGCCGCGGGGGGCGAGGTGTGGGGCTACACCTTC
d_gene: -
abundance: -
v_gene: TRBV5-1
j_gene: TRBJ1-2

CDR3aa: CASSQELQAQGFF
CDR3nt: TGCGCCAGCAGCCAAGAATTACAGGCGCAGGGGTTCTTC
d_gene: -
abundance: -
v_gene: TRBV4-3
j_gene: TRBJ2-1

CDR3aa: CASRDREPDTQYF
CDR3nt: TGTGCCAGCCGGGACAGGGAACCAGATACGCAGTATTTT
d_gene: TRBD1
abundance: -
v_gene: TRBV6-1
j_gene: TRBJ2-3

CDR3aa: CASSQGRLAGNEQFF
CDR3nt: TGCGCCAGCAGCCAAGGCCGACTAGCGGGCAATGAGCAGTTCTTC
d_gene: TRBD2
abundance: -
v_gene: TRBV4-1
j_gene: TRBJ2-1

CDR3aa: CAISGGDRGLTEAFF
CDR3nt: TGTGCCATCAGTGGAGGGGACAGGGGGCTCACTGAAGCTTTCTTT
d_gene: TRBD1
abundance: -
v_gene: TRBV10-3
j_gene: TRBJ1-1

CDR3aa: CASSYTGASPSTDTQYF
CDR3nt: TGTGCCAGCAGCTATACAGGGGCCAGTCCTAGCACAGATACGCAGTATTTT
d_gene: TRBD1
abundance: -
v_gene: TRBV7-9
j_gene: TRBJ2-3

CDR3aa: CASSREDRDYEQYF
CDR3nt: TGCGCCAGCAGCCGAGAGGACAGGGATTACGAGCAGTACTTC
d_gene: TRBD1
abundance: -
v_gene: TRBV4-1
j_gene: TRBJ2-7

CDR3aa: CASRRGLSSYEQYF
CDR3nt: TGCGCCAGCAGGAGGGGACTCAGCTCCTACGAGCAGTACTTC
d_gene: -
abundance: -
v_gene: TRBV10-2
j_gene: TRBJ2-7

CDR3aa: CASSLGTRADTQYF
CDR3nt: TGCGCCAGCAGCTTAGGGACAAGGGCAGATACGCAGTATTTT
d_gene: -
abundance: -
v_gene: TRBV5-1
j_gene: TRBJ2-3

CDR3aa: CASRLLTGGTGELFF
CDR3nt: TGTGCCAGCCGGCTCTTGACAGGGGGCACCGGGGAGCTGTTTTTT
d_gene: TRBD1
abundance: -
v_gene: TRBV6-5
j_gene: TRBJ2-2

CDR3aa: CASSVTDRGEGYTF
CDR3nt: TGCGCCAGCAGCGTTACGGACAGGGGGGAAGGCTACACCTTC
d_gene: TRBD1
abundance: -
v_gene: TRBV4-1
j_gene: TRBJ1-2

CDR3aa: CASSLDRANYGYTF
CDR3nt: TGTGCCAGCAGCCTCGACAGGGCCAACTATGGCTACACCTTC
d_gene: -
abundance: -
v_gene: TRBV12-1
j_gene: TRBJ1-2

CDR3aa: CASSEWTGGIYGYTF
CDR3nt: TGTGCCAGCAGTGAATGGACAGGGGGTATCTATGGCTACACCTTC
d_gene: TRBD1
abundance: -
v_gene: TRBV6-1
j_gene: TRBJ1-2

CDR3aa: CATINRGLTGELFF
CDR3nt: TGTGCCACCATTAACAGGGGCCTGACCGGGGAGCTGTTTTTT
d_gene: TRBD1
abundance: -
v_gene: TRBV19
j_gene: TRBJ2-2

CDR3aa: CASSYSGQGKETQYF
CDR3nt: TGTGCCAGCAGTTACTCAGGGCAGGGGAAAGAGACCCAGTACTTC
d_gene: -
abundance: -
v_gene: TRBV6-5
j_gene: TRBJ2-5

CDR3aa: CASSLDAREAFF
CDR3nt: TGTGCCAGCAGCTTAGACGCCAGGGAAGCTTTCTTT
d_gene: -
abundance: -
v_gene: TRBV7-2
j_gene: TRBJ1-1

CDR3aa: CASSYDLWKKGETQYF
CDR3nt: TGTGCCAGCAGTTACGACTTGTGGAAAAAGGGGGAGACCCAGTACTTC
d_gene: -
abundance: -
v_gene: TRBV6-5
j_gene: TRBJ2-5

CDR3aa: CAWTGRETQYF
CDR3nt: TGTGCCTGGACAGGTCGGGAGACCCAGTACTTC
d_gene: -
abundance: -
v_gene: TRBV30
j_gene: TRBJ2-5

CDR3aa: CASSDRGGYSTDTQYF
CDR3nt: TGTGCCAGCAGCGATCGGGGGGGTTATAGCACAGATACGCAGTATTTT
d_gene: TRBD2
abundance: -
v_gene: TRBV5-8
j_gene: TRBJ2-3

CDR3aa: CASSGPGVNGYTF
CDR3nt: TGTGCCAGCAGTGGTCCAGGGGTCAATGGCTACACCTTC
d_gene: -
abundance: -
v_gene: TRBV6-4
j_gene: TRBJ1-2

CDR3aa: CASSPGDRNNYGYTF
CDR3nt: TGTGCCAGCAGCCCGGGGGACAGGAACAACTATGGCTACACCTTC
d_gene: TRBD1
abundance: -
v_gene: TRBV4-2
j_gene: TRBJ1-2

CDR3aa: CASSPLLSGLNTEAFF
CDR3nt: TGTGCCAGCAGTCCTCTGTTGTCAGGGCTGAACACTGAAGCTTTCTTT
d_gene: -
abundance: -
v_gene: TRBV2
j_gene: TRBJ1-1

CDR3aa: CASSQDRLAHQYF
CDR3nt: TGCGCCAGCAGCCAAGATAGGCTAGCGCACCAGTATTTT
d_gene: -
abundance: -
v_gene: TRBV4-3
j_gene: TRBJ2-3

CDR3aa: CASTRGSGETQYF
CDR3nt: TGTGCCAGCACCCGCGGGAGCGGCGAGACCCAGTACTTC
d_gene: TRBD2
abundance: -
v_gene: TRBV2
j_gene: TRBJ2-5

CDR3aa: CASSYRGNWGNEQFF
CDR3nt: TGTGCCAGCAGTTATAGGGGGAATTGGGGCAATGAGCAGTTCTTC
d_gene: -
abundance: -
v_gene: TRBV27
j_gene: TRBJ2-1

CDR3aa: CASSPPYYNEQFF
CDR3nt: TGTGCCAGCTCACCACCTTATTACAATGAGCAGTTCTTC
d_gene: -
abundance: -
v_gene: TRBV18
j_gene: TRBJ2-1

CDR3aa: CASSPREVATNEKLFF
CDR3nt: TGTGCCAGCTCACCACGAGAAGTCGCAACTAATGAAAAACTGTTTTTT
d_gene: -
abundance: -
v_gene: TRBV18
j_gene: TRBJ1-4

CDR3aa: CASSFSRNTGELFF
CDR3nt: TGTGCCAGCAGCTTTTCTCGGAACACCGGGGAGCTGTTTTTT
d_gene: -
abundance: -
v_gene: TRBV11-2
j_gene: TRBJ2-2

CDR3aa: CASSLVGGRDFEQYF
CDR3nt: TGCGCCAGCAGCTTGGTGGGCGGGAGGGATTTCGAGCAGTACTTC
d_gene: TRBD2
abundance: -
v_gene: TRBV5-1
j_gene: TRBJ2-7

CDR3aa: CASGLWGSSNQPQHF
CDR3nt: TGTGCTAGTGGTTTGTGGGGCAGTAGCAATCAGCCCCAGCATTTT
d_gene: -
abundance: -
v_gene: TRBV12-5
j_gene: TRBJ1-5

CDR3aa: CASRLAAEGYNEQFF
CDR3nt: TGTGCCAGCAGATTAGCAGCCGAGGGCTACAATGAGCAGTTCTTC
d_gene: -
abundance: -
v_gene: TRBV6-4
j_gene: TRBJ2-1

CDR3aa: CASSEGEAAQEAFF
CDR3nt: TGTGCCAGCAGTGAGGGAGAGGCCGCCCAAGAAGCTTTCTTT
d_gene: -
abundance: medium-sized
v_gene: TRBV6-1
j_gene: TRBJ1-1

CDR3aa: CASSLTGPGDTQYF
CDR3nt: TGTGCCAGCAGCTTAACAGGGCCCGGGGATACGCAGTATTTT
d_gene: -
abundance: -
v_gene: TRBV7-2
j_gene: TRBJ2-3

CDR3aa: CASSFAGTPSDTEAFF
CDR3nt: TGTGCCAGCAGCTTCGCCGGGACACCCAGCGACACTGAAGCTTTCTTT
d_gene: -
abundance: -
v_gene: TRBV7-8
j_gene: TRBJ1-1

CDR3aa: CASSYGGALNTEAFF
CDR3nt: TGTGCCAGCAGTTACGGTGGGGCTTTGAACACTGAAGCTTTCTTT
d_gene: -
abundance: -
v_gene: TRBV6-5
j_gene: TRBJ1-1

CDR3aa: CASSLALASYEQYF
CDR3nt: TGTGCCAGCAGCTTGGCTCTAGCGAGTTACGAGCAGTACTTC
d_gene: -
abundance: -
v_gene: TRBV5-5
j_gene: TRBJ2-7

CDR3aa: CASRAWQGPQHF
CDR3nt: TGTGCCAGCAGGGCGTGGCAGGGGCCCCAGCATTTT
d_gene: -
abundance: -
v_gene: TRBV2
j_gene: TRBJ1-5

CDR3aa: CASSVGGGVQPQHF
CDR3nt: TGTGCCAGCAGCGTGGGTGGGGGCGTTCAGCCCCAGCATTTT
d_gene: -
abundance: -
v_gene: TRBV9
j_gene: TRBJ1-5

CDR3aa: CAWTGTGNREQFF
CDR3nt: TGTGCCTGGACCGGGACAGGGAACCGTGAGCAGTTCTTC
d_gene: TRBD1
abundance: -
v_gene: TRBV30
j_gene: TRBJ2-1

CDR3aa: CAISDAITSGGDTQYF
CDR3nt: TGTGCCATCAGTGACGCCATTACCTCAGGTGGGGATACGCAGTATTTT
d_gene: -
abundance: -
v_gene: TRBV10-3
j_gene: TRBJ2-3